Shown below are 22 T cell receptor beta chains from a single sample sequenced in a study of cytomegalovirus exposure and HLA in healthy donors. A multiplex PCR was run with 60 Vbeta primers and 13 Jbeta primers. Libraries were prepared by immunoSEQ multiplex PCR; TCRdb keeps only in-frame clonotypes and omits some of them. Of some 170,000 clones in the sample, around 79% are singletons; the top ten hold just under 6.5%. Sequencing input: PBMCs. These receptors all stem from a man aged 35-49 years in good health and CMV-seropositive.

The genes are TRBV5-1 and TRBJ2-1; 15 bases are shared with TRBD2. V lost 0 bases and J lost 4; bases outside the gene matches: 2. CDR3 length: 17 residues. Germline CDR1 SGHRS, CDR2 YFSETQ. The CDR3 here is CASSLGGLAGGYNEQFF. CDR3 coding DNA: TGCGCCAGCAGCTTGGGGGGACTAGCGGGAGGATACAATGAGCAGTTCTTC.

The CDR3 sequence: CASSREFEQFF. Here the CDR3 DNA reads TGTGCCAGCTCACGGGAGTTTGAGCAGTTCTTC. The chain couples TRBV18 to TRBJ2-1; TRBD2 might be the D (5 bases). There are 11 residues in the CDR3. The V gene's germline CDR1 is KGHSH and CDR2 LQKENI. Trimming stripped 4 bases from V and 9 bases from J, with 7 bases between.

The chain uses TRBV19 and TRBJ1-2; D call uncertain. The CDR3 has 13 residues. Trimming took off 6 bases at V and 7 bases at J, with 15 bases between the two ends. Germline CDR1 reads LNHDA; CDR2 reads SQIVND (reference sequence). The CDR3 loop reads CASSRDNLGGYTF. The CDR3 nucleotides read TGTGCCAGTAGCCGTGACAATCTCGGTGGCTACACCTTC.

V gene TRBV27 combines with J gene TRBJ2-3, with D maybe TRBD2 (6 bases). Trimming shortened V by 2 bases and J by 6 bases, and 15 bases separated the two germline ends. In germline, CDR1 is MNHEY, CDR2 SMNVEV (reference sequence). This CDR3 is 15 amino acids long. The CDR3 DNA is TGTGCCAGCAGTTTAATAAGGGAGCGGGCCGATACGCAGTATTTT. Its protein product is CASSLIRERADTQYF.

V is TRBV29-1 and J is TRBJ2-1; D not resolved. Trimming pared 7 bases from V and 0 bases from J, leaving 7 bases between. Germline CDR1 reads SQVTM; CDR2 reads ANQGSEA. This CDR3 has 12 amino acids. Here the CDR3 DNA reads TGCAGCGACCGTAGCTCCTACAATGAGCAGTTCTTC. Amino acids: CSDRSSYNEQFF.

The gene calls are TRBV28 and TRBJ2-5, with TRBD2 matching over 7 bases. TRBJ2-7 matches the DNA end more closely, so the J call is doubtful. Germline V gene lookup returns CDR1 MDHEN and CDR2 SYDVKM. This CDR3 contains 15 residues. DNA for the CDR3: TGTGCCAGCAGCCCACCGGGACTACCTTCTTACGAGCAGTACTTC. This encodes CASSPPGLPSYEQYF.

The rearrangement links TRBV6-1 to TRBJ2-1; D ambiguous. The CDR3 runs 13 residues. Trimming removed 6 bases from V and 9 bases from J, with 15 bases in between. Germline-derived CDR1 and CDR2 are MNHNS and SASEGT. CDR3 DNA sequence: TGTGCCAGCAGATTTGAGGTTGCGCGTGAGCAGTTCTTC. This sequence encodes CASRFEVAREQFF.

This clone was counted a few times. The chain is built from TRBV2 and TRBJ2-1; D perhaps matches TRBD1 (5 bases). CDR1 SNHLY and CDR2 FYNNEI come from the germline V gene. The V end lost 7 bases, the J end lost 4 bases, and 17 bases lay between the germline ends. The length of the CDR3 is 15 residues. CDR3 protein: CASTGNLPSYNEQFF. The CDR3 bases are TGTGCCAGCACAGGGAATCTCCCTTCGTACAATGAGCAGTTCTTC. Full variable domain (outside the CDR3, taken from reference TRBV2 and TRBJ2-1): EPEVTQTPSHQVTQMGQEVILRCVPISNHLYFYWYRQILGQKVEFLVSFYNNEISEKSEIFDDQFSVERPDGSNFTLKIRSTKLEDSAMYFCASTGNLPSYNEQFFGPGTRLTVL.

The V gene is TRBV9, the J gene TRBJ1-1; D remains unclear. The CDR3 has 16 amino acids. Trimming cost V 3 bases and J 0 bases, with 15 bases left between them. The V gene's germline CDR1 is SGDLS and CDR2 YYNGEE. CDR3 protein: CASSAPPGVMNTEAFF. CDR3 in DNA: TGTGCCAGCAGCGCCCCCCCCGGAGTCATGAACACTGAAGCTTTCTTT.

This clone was counted once. The V gene is TRBV27, the J gene TRBJ2-6; a possible D gene is TRBD1 (6 bases). Germline V gene data show CDR1 as MNHEY and CDR2 as SMNVEV (reference sequence). Trimming removed 6 bases from V and 2 bases from J, with 20 bases in between. The CDR3 sequence is 18 residues long. This CDR3 reads CASSIMDRYRPGANVLTF. CDR3 DNA: TGTGCCAGCAGCATAATGGACAGATATCGCCCTGGGGCCAACGTCCTGACTTTC.

This chain joins TRBV4-1 and TRBJ2-2; D uncertain. There are 15 residues in the CDR3. V was trimmed by 2 bases and J by 6 bases, leaving 13 bases between them. Per germline, CDR1 MGHRA and CDR2 YSYEKL. CDR3 loop: CASSQPTSLAGELFF. The CDR3 DNA sequence: TGCGCCAGCAGCCAACCGACTTCTTTGGCCGGGGAGCTGTTTTTT.

This clone was observed a single time. This chain links TRBV6-5 with TRBJ1-2; no clear D. V lost 5 bases and J lost 2, with 9 bases in between. The CDR3 has 13 residues. CDR1 is MNHEY, CDR2 SVGAGI, per germline. The CDR3 sequence is CASSRGLNYGYTF. Written as DNA, the CDR3 is TGTGCCAGCAGTCGGGGTTTGAACTATGGCTACACCTTC.

This sequence joins TRBV11-2 and TRBJ1-3, with a weak D call TRBD1 (6 bases). Between the trimmed V and J ends, which lost 5 bases and 3 bases, there was a span of 11 bases. The CDR3 runs to 14 residues. Looked up from germline, CDR1 is SGHAT and CDR2 is FQNNGV. CDR3 nucleotide sequence: TGTGCCAGCAGCCCTACAGGGCTTGGAAACACCATATATTTT. Protein: CASSPTGLGNTIYF.

Notes on this clone: An end of the junction does not agree with germline; a read error may underlie this. The chain is built from TRBV7-9 and TRBJ1-1, with D hard to call. The germline CDR1 and CDR2 sequences are SEHNR and FQNEAQ (reference sequence). The CDR3 has 13 residues. The CDR3 protein is CSSSQTGWTEAFF. As DNA, the CDR3 is TGTTCCAGCAGCCAAACCGGGTGGACTGAAGCTTTCTTT.

This chain links TRBV15 with TRBJ1-2; 8 nucleotides agree with TRBD1. The CDR3 has 18 amino acids. Germline trimming cut 3 bases from V and 0 bases from J; bases unmatched to any gene: 12. Germline V gives CDR1 LNHNV, CDR2 YYDKDF (reference sequence). The CDR3 region is CATSSSPGTGRTNYGYTF. CDR3 DNA sequence: TGTGCCACCAGCAGTTCGCCCGGGACAGGTAGAACTAACTATGGCTACACCTTC.

This chain uses TRBV10-2 with TRBJ2-5; 10 bases line up with TRBD2. The CDR3 consists of 14 residues. Germline V gene sequence: CDR1 WSHSY, CDR2 SAAADI. J gave up 3 bases and V 9 bases, and 7 bases lay outside the gene matches. The CDR3 here is CASIPLAGEETQYF. The CDR3 region has the DNA TGCGCCAGTATCCCGCTAGCGGGAGAAGAGACCCAGTACTTC.

The chain joins TRBV19 to TRBJ1-1; D is unresolved. Germline CDR1 is LNHDA and CDR2 is SQIVND (reference sequence). The V gene lost 7 bases and the J gene lost 0 bases, with 12 bases spanning the gap. The CDR3 loop spans 14 amino acids. The CDR3 DNA reads as TGTGCCAGTAAACTCGGCGGTTTGAACACTGAAGCTTTCTTT. It yields the protein CASKLGGLNTEAFF. Using reference TRBV19 and TRBJ1-1 for the parts outside the CDR3, the full variable domain is DGGITQSPKYLFRKEGQNVTLSCEQNLNHDAMYWYRQDPGQGLRLIYYSQIVNDFQKGDIAEGYSVSREKKESFPLTVTSAQKNPTAFYLCASKLGGLNTEAFFGQGTRLTVV.

The chain couples TRBV11-2 to TRBJ2-3, with TRBD2 as a possible D gene (5 bases). This CDR3 has 17 residues. Germline CDR1 is SGHAT and CDR2 is FQNNGV. V dropped 0 bases and J dropped 2 bases, with 15 bases sitting between them. The CDR3 loop reads CASSLDGGGGITDTQYF. The CDR3 coding sequence is TGTGCCAGCAGCTTAGATGGAGGAGGTGGCATCACAGATACGCAGTATTTT.

The gene calls are TRBV6-5 and TRBJ2-5, with 7 nucleotides matching TRBD2. Germline V gene sequence: CDR1 MNHEY, CDR2 SVGAGI. The V and J ends lost 7 bases and 5 bases, in that order; junction bases with no gene match: 7. This CDR3 contains 13 residues. CDR3: CASTVAGGETQYF. CDR3 sequence (DNA): TGTGCCAGCACCGTAGCGGGTGGGGAGACCCAGTACTTC.

J is TRBJ2-1 and V is TRBV6-4; a weak D match, TRBD2 (6 bases). Trimming took off 2 bases at V and 8 bases at J, with 13 bases between the two ends. CDR1 and CDR2 from the germline V gene are MRHNA and SNTAGT. The CDR3 has 14 amino acids. The CDR3 is CASSDGAGTDEQFF. In DNA, the CDR3 is TGTGCCAGCAGTGACGGGGCGGGAACCGATGAGCAGTTCTTC.

This clone occurred once. J is TRBJ2-7 and V is TRBV10-2; 15 bases are shared with TRBD2. This CDR3 region has 15 residues. Germline values: CDR1 WSHSY, CDR2 SAAADI. V shed 7 bases, J shed 5 bases, and the junction held 6 bases outside the gene matches. CDR3 in amino acids: CASTGLAGGPHEQYF. CDR3 bases: TGCGCCAGCACCGGACTAGCGGGAGGGCCCCACGAGCAGTACTTC.

This chain links TRBV28 with TRBJ2-7, with 7 bases fitting TRBD1. The ends lost 4 bases at V and 2 bases at J; junction bases unmatched: 5. Germline loops: CDR1 MDHEN, CDR2 SYDVKM. CDR3 length: 14 residues. CDR3 DNA sequence: TGTGCCAGCAGTTCCGACAGGGTACCCTACGAGCAGTACTTC. As protein: CASSSDRVPYEQYF.